The 18 T cell receptor beta chains listed next were all sequenced from one sample in a study of blood T cell repertoires in COVID-19. Sequenced by immunoSEQ multiplex PCR; TCRdb stores in-frame clones only, minus some. The sample has roughly 46,000 clones, about 85% seen once. Sequences were obtained from PBMCs or T cells enriched from blood (not recorded which). The receptors here all came from a woman aged 50 to 65 who had recovered from COVID-19.

The chain has TRBV28 and TRBJ2-1, with 8 bases fitting TRBD2. The germline V gene encodes CDR1 MDHEN and CDR2 SYDVKM. J was trimmed by 0 bases and V by 7 bases; bases with no gene match: 5. CDR3 length: 15 residues. Here the CDR3 reads CASIKSGSSYNEQFF. The CDR3, as DNA: TGTGCCAGCATCAAGAGCGGGAGCTCCTACAATGAGCAGTTCTTC.

CDR3 residues: CASQATGGAGANVLTF. Written as DNA, the CDR3 is TGTGCCAGCCAGGCGACAGGGGGCGCTGGGGCCAACGTCCTGACTTTC. The V gene is TRBV5-4, the J gene TRBJ2-6; the match to TRBD1 covers 10 bases. Germline CDR1 and CDR2: SGHNT and YYREEE (reference sequence). V was pared by 7 bases and J by 2 bases, with 6 bases of the junction left unmatched. CDR3 length: 16 residues.

The chain employs TRBV7-2 and TRBJ2-1, with D perhaps TRBD1 or TRBD2 (7 bases each). The length of the CDR3 is 15 residues. The germline V gene encodes CDR1 SGHTA and CDR2 FQGNSA. Trimming removed 4 bases at V and 5 bases at J, with 15 bases between. The CDR3 region is CASSSAGQPNNEQFF. The CDR3 DNA sequence: TGTGCCAGCAGCTCAGCGGGACAGCCCAACAATGAGCAGTTCTTC.

The chain joins TRBV18 to TRBJ2-7; TRBD2 matches at 8 bases. Looked up from germline, CDR1 is KGHSH and CDR2 is LQKENI. There are 16 residues in the CDR3. V lost 1 base to trimming and J lost 0 bases; unmatched junction nucleotides: 5. This chain's CDR3 is CASSPLREGSSYEQYF. The CDR3 DNA follows: TGTGCCAGCTCACCACTCCGGGAGGGGAGCTCCTACGAGCAGTACTTC.

The chain couples TRBV7-9 to TRBJ2-7; possibly TRBD2 for D (6 bases). Trimming left V 8 bases short and J 8 bases short, with 13 bases between. The CDR3 is 11 residues long. CDR1 and CDR2 (germline): SEHNR, FQNEAQ (reference sequence). This chain's CDR3 is CASVEGVKQYF. The CDR3 DNA follows: TGTGCCAGCGTGGAGGGTGTCAAGCAGTACTTC.

The rearrangement links TRBV19 to TRBJ1-2; 7 bases align to TRBD1. Germline values: CDR1 LNHDA, CDR2 SQIVND (reference sequence). This CDR3 region has 15 residues. Trimming cost V 1 base and J 0 bases; bases outside gene matches: 2. The CDR3 DNA sequence: TGTGCCAGTAGTATAGCCACAGGGGCTAACTATGGCTACACCTTC. Translating it yields CASSIATGANYGYTF.

A single count supports this clone. The V call is TRBV28, the J call TRBJ1-1; TRBD1 matches 9 bases. V shed 0 bases and J 1 base; nucleotides not matched to a gene: 0. This CDR3 comprises 15 residues. Germline V gives CDR1 MDHEN, CDR2 SYDVKM. CDR3 region: CASSLWDRGNTEAFF. Written as DNA, the CDR3 is TGTGCCAGCAGTTTATGGGACAGGGGGAACACTGAAGCTTTCTTT.

This clone was found a few times. The rearrangement joins TRBV4-1 to TRBJ1-1, with D tentatively TRBD1 (5 bases). Trimming took off 2 bases at V and 2 bases at J, with 9 bases between the two ends. This CDR3 region has 14 residues. Germline CDR1 reads MGHRA; CDR2 reads YSYEKL. The CDR3 region is CASSQSGQNTEAFF. The CDR3 region has the DNA TGCGCCAGCAGCCAATCCGGACAAAACACTGAAGCTTTCTTT.

This clone was found once. The chain joins TRBV6-5 to TRBJ1-6; 11 bases agree with TRBD1. V lost 6 bases to trimming and J lost 9 bases; unmatched junction nucleotides: 4. CDR3 length: 14 amino acids. In germline, CDR1 is MNHEY, CDR2 SVGAGI. As DNA, the CDR3 is TGTGCCAGCAGCAAGGGACAGGGGGGTTCACCCCTCCACTTT. Protein product: CASSKGQGGSPLHF.

The chain combines TRBV3-1 (or the pseudogene TRBV3-2) with TRBJ2-7; TRBD2 might be the D (6 bases). Between the trimmed V and J ends, which lost 6 bases and 3 bases, there was a span of 15 bases. The CDR3 runs to 14 residues. The germline V gene encodes CDR1 LGHDT and CDR2 YNNKEL (reference sequence). CDR3 protein: CASSRGSAGYEQYF. The CDR3 DNA reads as TGTGCCAGCAGTCGGGGTTCAGCGGGCTACGAGCAGTACTTC.

V and J are TRBV14 and TRBJ1-6; D is uncertain. V lost 4 bases and J 7 bases, leaving 11 bases between the germline ends. The CDR3 has 14 amino acids. Germline CDR1 SGHDN, CDR2 FVKESK. This CDR3 is CASSRRPGNSPLHF. The CDR3 DNA reads TGTGCCAGCAGCCGAAGACCGGGGAATTCACCCCTCCACTTT. Full variable domain (missing parts from reference TRBV14 and TRBJ1-6): EAGVTQFPSHSVIEKGQTVTLRCDPISGHDNLYWYRRVMGKEIKFLLHFVKESKQDESGMPNNRFLAERTGGTYSTLKVQPAELEDSGVYFCASSRRPGNSPLHFGNGTRLTVT.

V and J are TRBV18 and TRBJ1-4, with TRBD1 matching 7 bases. The CDR3 spans 15 residues. Per germline, CDR1 KGHSH and CDR2 LQKENI. With 3 bases clipped from V and 5 bases from J, the junction kept 6 bases outside the gene matches. CDR3 region: CASSPQGGKNEKLFF. The CDR3 DNA sequence: TGTGCCAGCTCACCCCAGGGGGGAAAGAATGAAAAACTGTTTTTT. The full variable domain, in which reference TRBV18 and TRBJ1-4 provide the parts outside the CDR3, is NAGVMQNPRHLVRRRGQEARLRCSPMKGHSHVYWYRQLPEEGLKFMVYLQKENIIDESGMPKERFSAEFPKEGPSILRIQQVVRGDSAAYFCASSPQGGKNEKLFFGSGTQLSVL.

This chain joins TRBV19 and TRBJ2-4; a weak D match, TRBD2 (5 bases). Germline CDR1 is LNHDA and CDR2 is SQIVND (reference sequence). This CDR3 has 14 amino acids. Trimming removed 2 bases from V and 6 bases from J, with 11 bases in between. The CDR3 DNA reads TGTGCCAGTAGTATATCGCGCCGGGGAAACATTCAGTACTTC. Translating gives CASSISRRGNIQYF.

About this clone: The junction differs from germline at one of its ends, possibly a read error. The chain has TRBV2 and TRBJ1-5, with 9 bases fitting TRBD1. Germline CDR1 and CDR2: SNHLY and FYNNEI. The CDR3 runs to 14 residues. CDR3 protein: CASREGTGNQPQHF. CDR3 sequence (DNA): TGTGCCAGCAGGGAAGGGACAGGGAATCAGCCCCAGCATTTT.

The CDR3 spells CASSLIRGRGNIQYF. CDR3 sequence (DNA): TGTGCCAGCAGCTTAATCAGGGGGCGAGGAAACATTCAGTACTTC. The chain employs TRBV7-2 and TRBJ2-4; 8 nucleotides line up with TRBD1. The germline CDR1 and CDR2 sequences are SGHTA and FQGNSA. The CDR3 has 15 amino acids. J lost 6 bases, V lost 2 bases, and 6 bases had no gene match. Variable domain in full (rest from reference TRBV7-2 and TRBJ2-4): GAGVSQSPSNKVTEKGKDVELRCDPISGHTALYWYRQSLGQGLEFLIYFQGNSAPDKSGLPSDRFSAERTGGSVSTLTIQRTQQEDSAVYLCASSLIRGRGNIQYFGAGTRLSVL.

This chain uses TRBV14 with TRBJ1-2; weak D call: TRBD1 (5 bases). V was clipped by 4 bases and J by 2 bases, with 14 bases between them. Per germline, CDR1 SGHDN and CDR2 FVKESK. This CDR3 spans 15 amino acids. DNA for the CDR3: TGTGCCAGCAGCCTCCACCGGGACTGGAACTATGGCTACACCTTC. Protein: CASSLHRDWNYGYTF.

This rearrangement joins TRBV4-2 to TRBJ1-1; TRBD1 matches at 7 bases. Germline-derived CDR1 and CDR2 are LGHNA and YNFKEQ. The CDR3 spans 14 residues. Trimming took 1 base from V and 5 from J; bases not matched to a gene: 4. The CDR3, as DNA: TGTGCCAGCAGCCAAGTAGGGGGCATAACTGAAGCTTTCTTT. Amino acid sequence: CASSQVGGITEAFF.

This chain joins TRBV7-6 and TRBJ2-1; unclear D gene. The CDR3 consists of 15 residues. The V and J ends lost 4 bases and 5 bases respectively, with 15 bases between them. The germline V gene has CDR1 SGHVS and CDR2 FNYEAQ. This chain's CDR3 is CASSSTARGNNEQFF. CDR3 in DNA: TGTGCCAGCAGCTCAACCGCCCGAGGCAACAATGAGCAGTTCTTC.